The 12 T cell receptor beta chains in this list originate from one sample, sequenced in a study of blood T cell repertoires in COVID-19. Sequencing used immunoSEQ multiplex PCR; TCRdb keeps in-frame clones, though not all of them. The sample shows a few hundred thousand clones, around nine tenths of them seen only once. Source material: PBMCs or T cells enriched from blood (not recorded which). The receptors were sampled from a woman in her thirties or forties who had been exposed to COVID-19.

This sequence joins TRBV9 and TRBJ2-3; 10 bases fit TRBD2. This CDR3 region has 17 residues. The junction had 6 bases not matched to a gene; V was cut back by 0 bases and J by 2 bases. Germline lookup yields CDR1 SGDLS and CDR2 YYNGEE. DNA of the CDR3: TGTGCCAGCAGCGTAGCTAAAGCGGGGGGGGACACAGATACGCAGTATTTT. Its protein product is CASSVAKAGGDTDTQYF. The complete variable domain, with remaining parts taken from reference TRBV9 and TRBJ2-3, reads DSGVTQTPKHLITATGQRVTLRCSPRSGDLSVYWYQQSLDQGLQFLIQYYNGEERAKGNILERFSAQQFPDLHSELNLSSLELGDSALYFCASSVAKAGGDTDTQYFGPGTRLTVL.

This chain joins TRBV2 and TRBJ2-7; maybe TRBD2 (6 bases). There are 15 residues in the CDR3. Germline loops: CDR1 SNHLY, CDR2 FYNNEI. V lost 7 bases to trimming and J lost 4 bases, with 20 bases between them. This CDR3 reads CASNGRRTSEYEQYF. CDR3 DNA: TGTGCCAGCAACGGGAGAAGGACATCCGAGTACGAGCAGTACTTC. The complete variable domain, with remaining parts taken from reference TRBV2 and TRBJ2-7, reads EPEVTQTPSHQVTQMGQEVILRCVPISNHLYFYWYRQILGQKVEFLVSFYNNEISEKSEIFDDQFSVERPDGSNFTLKIRSTKLEDSAMYFCASNGRRTSEYEQYFGPGTRLTVT.

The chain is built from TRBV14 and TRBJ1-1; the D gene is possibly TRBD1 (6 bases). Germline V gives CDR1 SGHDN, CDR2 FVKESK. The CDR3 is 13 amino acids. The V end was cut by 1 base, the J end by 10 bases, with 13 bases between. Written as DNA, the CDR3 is TGTGCCAGCAGCCAAGGCAGGGGTAGTAGAGCTTTCTTT. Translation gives CASSQGRGSRAFF.

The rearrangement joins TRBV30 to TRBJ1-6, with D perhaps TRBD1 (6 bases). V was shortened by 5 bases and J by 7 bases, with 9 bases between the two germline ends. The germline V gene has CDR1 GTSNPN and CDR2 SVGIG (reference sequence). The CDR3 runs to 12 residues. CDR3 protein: CAWDRLNSPLHF. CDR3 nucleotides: TGTGCCTGGGACAGGTTAAATTCACCCCTCCACTTT.

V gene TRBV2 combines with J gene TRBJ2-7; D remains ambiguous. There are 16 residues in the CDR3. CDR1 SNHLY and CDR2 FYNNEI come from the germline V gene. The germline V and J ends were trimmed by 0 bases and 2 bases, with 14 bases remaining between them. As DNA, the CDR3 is TGTGCCAGCAGTGAAGCGCTGCATGAGGTTACCTACGAGCAGTACGTC. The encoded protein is CASSEALHEVTYEQYV.

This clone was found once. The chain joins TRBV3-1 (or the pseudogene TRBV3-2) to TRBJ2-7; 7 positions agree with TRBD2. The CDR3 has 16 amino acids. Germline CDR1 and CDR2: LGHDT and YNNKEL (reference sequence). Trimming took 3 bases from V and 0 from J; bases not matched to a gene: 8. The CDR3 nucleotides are TGTGCCAGCAGCCATACGACTGGGACTACCTCCTACGAGCAGTACTTC. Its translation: CASSHTTGTTSYEQYF.

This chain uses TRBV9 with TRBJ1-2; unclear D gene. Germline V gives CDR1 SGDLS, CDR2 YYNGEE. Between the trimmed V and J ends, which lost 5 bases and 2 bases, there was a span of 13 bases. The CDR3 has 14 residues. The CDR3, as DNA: TGTGCCAGCAGTCGCACTCTGACAAACTATGGCTACACCTTC. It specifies CASSRTLTNYGYTF. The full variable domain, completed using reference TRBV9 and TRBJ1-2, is DSGVTQTPKHLITATGQRVTLRCSPRSGDLSVYWYQQSLDQGLQFLIQYYNGEERAKGNILERFSAQQFPDLHSELNLSSLELGDSALYFCASSRTLTNYGYTFGSGTRLTVV.

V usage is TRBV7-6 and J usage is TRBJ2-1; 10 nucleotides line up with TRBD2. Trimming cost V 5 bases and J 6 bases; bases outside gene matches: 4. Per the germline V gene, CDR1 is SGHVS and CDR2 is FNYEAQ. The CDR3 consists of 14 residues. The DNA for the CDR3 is TGTGCCAGCAGCCATGGACTAGCGGCCAATGAGCAGTTCTTC. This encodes CASSHGLAANEQFF.

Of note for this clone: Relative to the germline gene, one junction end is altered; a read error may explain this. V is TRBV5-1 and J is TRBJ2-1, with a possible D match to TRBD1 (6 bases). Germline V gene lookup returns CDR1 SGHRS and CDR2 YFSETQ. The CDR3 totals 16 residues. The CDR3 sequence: CASSRRGMGFYNEQFF. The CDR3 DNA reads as TGTGCCAGCAGCAGAAGGGGGATGGGGTTCTACAATGAGCAGTTCTTC.

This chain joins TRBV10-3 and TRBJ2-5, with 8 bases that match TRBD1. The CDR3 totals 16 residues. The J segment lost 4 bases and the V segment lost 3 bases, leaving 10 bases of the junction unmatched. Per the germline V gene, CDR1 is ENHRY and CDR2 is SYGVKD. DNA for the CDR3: TGTGCCATCAGTGACCGTCAGGGGGCCCGGGGAGAGACCCAGTACTTC. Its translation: CAISDRQGARGETQYF.

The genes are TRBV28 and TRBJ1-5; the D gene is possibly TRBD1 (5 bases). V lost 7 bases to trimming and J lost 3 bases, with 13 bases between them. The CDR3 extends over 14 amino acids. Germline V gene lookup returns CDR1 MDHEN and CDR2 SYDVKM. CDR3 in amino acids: CASMRGGANQPQHF. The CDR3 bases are TGTGCCAGCATGAGGGGAGGGGCCAATCAGCCCCAGCATTTT.

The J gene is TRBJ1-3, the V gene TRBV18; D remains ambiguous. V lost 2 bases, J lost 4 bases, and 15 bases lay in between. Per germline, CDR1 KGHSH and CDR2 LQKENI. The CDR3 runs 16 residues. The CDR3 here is CASSPGGPSGGNTIYF. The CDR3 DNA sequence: TGTGCCAGCTCACCAGGCGGACCCTCGGGGGGAAACACCATATATTTT.